The 8 T cell receptor beta chains in this list originate from one sample, sequenced in a study of T cells after somatic rescue of genetic block. The protocol was immunoSEQ multiplex PCR, while the TCRdb copy is restricted to in-frame clones and leaves out a portion. The data hold roughly 92,000 clones, with 75% to 90% observed a single time. The sequencing sample was made of peripheral blood mononuclear cells (PBMCs). The receptors shown here come from a woman between 18 and 29 years old.

V is TRBV28 and J is TRBJ2-7; either TRBD1 or TRBD2 may supply D (5 bases each). V lost 2 bases and J lost 2, with 10 bases in between. The CDR3 runs 14 residues. The germline V gene encodes CDR1 MDHEN and CDR2 SYDVKM. CDR3 amino acids: CASSLGRETYEQYF. In DNA, the CDR3 is TGTGCCAGCAGTTTAGGCAGGGAGACCTACGAGCAGTACTTC.

The rearrangement links TRBV7-9 to TRBJ2-2, with D unresolved. V lost 6 bases and J 0 bases, leaving 11 bases between the germline ends. Germline values: CDR1 SEHNR, CDR2 FQNEAQ (reference sequence). The CDR3 is 15 residues long. The CDR3 bases are TGTGCCAGCAGTTCCACTACTCCGAACACCGGGGAGCTGTTTTTT. This translates into CASSSTTPNTGELFF.

This sequence joins TRBV6-1 and TRBJ2-2, with 7 bases that match TRBD1. J was trimmed by 3 bases and V by 4 bases; bases with no gene match: 2. Germline CDR1 is MNHNS and CDR2 is SASEGT. The CDR3 totals 14 residues. CDR3 coding DNA: TGTGCCAGCAGTGGAGGGACAGACACCGGGGAGCTGTTTTTT. It encodes CASSGGTDTGELFF.

The chain recombines TRBV7-8 with TRBJ2-7; D remains unclear. This CDR3 is 14 amino acids long. Germline V gene data show CDR1 as SGHVS and CDR2 as FQNEAQ. Trimming shortened V by 1 base and J by 4 bases, and 11 bases separated the two germline ends. CDR3 DNA sequence: TGTGCCAGCAGCTTAGAGGTCAGTGGATACGAGCAGTACTTC. Residues: CASSLEVSGYEQYF.

The chain links TRBV5-1 to TRBJ1-1; D not resolved. Germline CDR1 reads SGHRS; CDR2 reads YFSETQ. The CDR3 is made up of 15 amino acids. V lost 4 bases to trimming and J lost 1 base, with 14 bases between them. In DNA form, the CDR3 reads TGCGCCAGCAGCCCTAGAGGGCGGCAGAACACTGAAGCTTTCTTT. It specifies CASSPRGRQNTEAFF.

This chain joins TRBV27 and TRBJ2-5, with D possibly being TRBD2 (5 bases). V shed 5 bases and J shed 4 bases, with 11 bases lying between them. This CDR3 has 13 residues. The germline gives CDR1 MNHEY, CDR2 SMNVEV (reference sequence). Here the CDR3 reads CASSPGSGETQYF. The CDR3 bases are TGTGCCAGCAGTCCGGGGTCCGGAGAGACCCAGTACTTC.

The chain combines TRBV25-1 with TRBJ2-5, with 7 nucleotides matching TRBD1. The CDR3 contains 16 residues. The junction had 7 bases not matched to a gene; V was cut back by 1 base and J by 2 bases. The germline gives CDR1 MGHDK, CDR2 SYGVNS. DNA of the CDR3: TGTGCCAGCAGTGAATCCCCCACAGGGGTACAAGAGACCCAGTACTTC. Its translation is CASSESPTGVQETQYF.

The chain joins TRBV28 to TRBJ2-5, with 11 bases that match TRBD1. V shed 0 bases and J 2 bases; nucleotides not matched to a gene: 5. The CDR3 totals 17 residues. Germline assignment: CDR1 MDHEN and CDR2 SYDVKM. DNA of the CDR3: TGTGCCAGCAGTTTATGGGACAGGGGGCGTCCTCAAGAGACCCAGTACTTC. It encodes CASSLWDRGRPQETQYF.